The sequence of this T cell receptor beta chain was determined in a study of blood T cell repertoires in COVID-19. For the study at large: Samples came from the United States, Italy and Spain, spanning acute and convalescent COVID-19. T cells, B-cell-depleted T cells, or PBMCs provided the cDNA or gDNA that served as material.

The study counted Cohort 3 donors as recovered given two negative PCRs, clearance, or symptom resolution. Produced via immunoSEQ multiplex PCR; TCRdb's table is partial and in-frame only. The data show 300,000 to 400,000 clones, with about 90% seen just once and more than 1% held by the top ten. The CDR3 length is 15 residues. V lost 2 bases to trimming and J lost 2 bases, with 9 bases between them. In germline, CDR1 is KGHDR, CDR2 SFDVKD. V and J are TRBV24-1 and TRBJ2-1; unclear D gene. This clonotype was obtained from a woman in her twenties or thirties who had recovered from COVID-19. Sequences were obtained from PBMCs or T cells enriched from blood (not recorded which). CDR3 loop: CATSDSYSPYNEQFF. The CDR3 DNA sequence: TGTGCCACCAGTGATTCGTACAGTCCCTACAATGAGCAGTTCTTC.